This passage covers 17 T cell receptor beta chains from one sample sequenced in a study of shared clonotypes between healthy human individuals. TCRdb's copy holds only in-frame clones and misses some; the assay was immunoSEQ multiplex PCR. The sample lists approximately 2.5 million clones; 93% were seen once. The sample taken for sequencing was naive CD4+ T cells from PBMCs. The subset denotes: CD45RA+ positively selected. The receptors stem from a man aged 18 to 30 in good health. Some clones in this sample may be carry-over from other donors' samples.

The chain links TRBV7-2 to TRBJ1-4, with 8 bases matching TRBD1. CDR1 SGHTA and CDR2 FQGNSA come from the germline V gene. V dropped 3 bases and J dropped 7; count of bases not matched to a gene: 10. The CDR3 extends over 16 amino acids. In nucleotides, the CDR3 is TGTGCCAGCAGCTTTTCAGGGGGCGCTGGGGGTGAAAAACTGTTTTTT. Translated, it gives CASSFSGGAGGEKLFF.

This clone was recorded once. In DNA form, the CDR3 reads TGTGCCAGCAGCGGAAGGACTAGCGGGAGGGCCACCTTTGCCTACGAGCAGTACTTC. It encodes CASSGRTSGRATFAYEQYF. V and J are TRBV7-9 and TRBJ2-7; TRBD2 matches 15 bases. The ends lost 5 bases at V and 2 bases at J; junction bases unmatched: 13. The CDR3 totals 19 residues. The germline CDR1 and CDR2 sequences are SEHNR and FQNEAQ (reference sequence).

The chain combines TRBV4-3 with TRBJ2-3, with D perhaps TRBD2 (6 bases). V was clipped by 3 bases and J by 4 bases, with 14 bases between them. There are 15 residues in the CDR3. Per germline, CDR1 LGHNA and CDR2 YSLEER. The CDR3: CASSQGGGGADTQYF. CDR3 coding DNA: TGCGCCAGCAGCCAGGGTGGGGGAGGAGCAGATACGCAGTATTTT.

CDR3 amino acids: CASSPTSGTDYGYTF. The CDR3 DNA follows: TGTGCCAGCTCACCAACTTCCGGGACGGACTATGGCTACACCTTC. The chain combines TRBV18 with TRBJ1-2; possibly TRBD1 for D (5 bases). CDR3 length: 15 amino acids. Germline V gene data show CDR1 as KGHSH and CDR2 as LQKENI. V was cut by 2 bases and J by 3 bases, with 13 bases left in between.

The rearrangement joins TRBV30 to TRBJ1-2; D call uncertain. The germline V gene has CDR1 GTSNPN and CDR2 SVGIG (reference sequence). This CDR3 has 13 residues. V shed 4 bases and J shed 2 bases, with 11 bases lying between them. DNA of the CDR3: TGTGCCTGGACCCCCGGCCGGAACTATGGCTACACCTTC. This sequence encodes CAWTPGRNYGYTF.

The V and J genes are TRBV6-5 and TRBJ1-5; TRBD1 is a possible D gene (5 bases). V was trimmed by 6 bases and J by 0 bases, leaving 12 bases between them. There are 15 residues in the CDR3. CDR1 is MNHEY, CDR2 SVGAGI, per germline. CDR3 coding DNA: TGTGCCAGCAGAAGAGACAGCAATAGCAATCAGCCCCAGCATTTT. It specifies CASRRDSNSNQPQHF.

The V gene is TRBV14, the J gene TRBJ1-2; D is ambiguous. The CDR3 contains 14 residues. V dropped 0 bases and J dropped 8 bases, with 13 bases sitting between them. Germline CDR1 is SGHDN and CDR2 is FVKESK. CDR3 coding DNA: TGTGCCAGCAGCCAAGAGCCGGCACGGCGGGGCTACACCTTC. Protein: CASSQEPARRGYTF.

This rearrangement joins TRBV7-3 to TRBJ2-1, with 7 bases that match TRBD2. CDR3 length equals 15 residues. CDR1 is SGHTA, CDR2 FQGTGA, per germline. The V and J ends lost 6 bases and 7 bases, in that order; junction bases with no gene match: 12. CDR3 region: CASSRSGGRGNEQFF. The CDR3 DNA reads TGTGCCAGCAGTCGAAGTGGCGGGAGAGGGAATGAGCAGTTCTTC.

The gene calls are TRBV7-9 and TRBJ2-5; D possibly corresponds to TRBD1 (7 bases). Trimming removed 0 bases from V and 6 bases from J, with 14 bases in between. Germline assignment: CDR1 SEHNR and CDR2 FQNEAQ (reference sequence). The CDR3 is made up of 15 amino acids. CDR3 nucleotide sequence: TGTGCCAGCAGCTTAGCCGGACAGGAGGGGAAGACCCAGTACTTC. It yields the protein CASSLAGQEGKTQYF.

V usage is TRBV28 and J usage is TRBJ2-7, with 8 bases aligning to TRBD1. V trimming: 6 bases; J trimming: 6 bases; junction bases outside the gene matches: 13. Per germline, CDR1 MDHEN and CDR2 SYDVKM. This CDR3 has 15 amino acids. The CDR3 protein is CASRPVTGVGREQYF. The CDR3 nucleotides read TGTGCCAGCAGGCCTGTGACAGGGGTGGGGCGCGAGCAGTACTTC. The full variable domain, completed using reference TRBV28 and TRBJ2-7, is DVKVTQSSRYLVKRTGEKVFLECVQDMDHENMFWYRQDPGLGLRLIYFSYDVKMKEKGDIPEGYSVSREKKERFSLILESASTNQTSMYLCASRPVTGVGREQYFGPGTRLTVT.

This CDR3 reads CASSRASAGELFF. CDR3 in DNA: TGTGCCAGCTCCCGCGCAAGCGCCGGGGAGCTGTTTTTT. The gene calls are TRBV18 and TRBJ2-2; D is unclear. V shed 6 bases and J shed 6 bases, with 11 bases lying between them. This CDR3 spans 13 amino acids. Germline loops: CDR1 KGHSH, CDR2 LQKENI.

The chain is built from TRBV5-1 and TRBJ1-1; 8 positions match TRBD1. The V gene end was trimmed by 0 bases and the J gene end by 7 bases; junction bases not matched to a gene: 8. CDR1 SGHRS and CDR2 YFSETQ come from the germline V gene. The CDR3 loop spans 15 amino acids. CDR3 bases: TGCGCCAGCAGCTTGGCCTCAGGGGGCAGGGGTGAAGCTTTCTTT. This gives the protein CASSLASGGRGEAFF. Full variable domain (outside the CDR3, taken from reference TRBV5-1 and TRBJ1-1): KAGVTQTPRYLIKTRGQQVTLSCSPISGHRSVSWYQQTPGQGLQFLFEYFSETQRNKGNFPGRFSGRQFSNSRSEMNVSTLELGDSALYLCASSLASGGRGEAFFGQGTRLTVV.

This chain connects TRBV5-1 to TRBJ1-5, with D unresolved. The germline CDR1 and CDR2 sequences are SGHRS and YFSETQ. V was trimmed by 4 bases and J by 4 bases, leaving 9 bases between them. This CDR3 contains 13 residues. Here the CDR3 reads CASSIAPNQPQHF. The CDR3 nucleotides read TGCGCCAGCAGCATTGCACCAAATCAGCCCCAGCATTTT.

In this sample, this clone turned up once. DNA for the CDR3: TGCGCCAGCAGCCAAGAGGAGAGGCTCACCCGCTTTTCCTACGAGCAGTACTTC. Translated, it gives CASSQEERLTRFSYEQYF. The chain combines TRBV4-1 with TRBJ2-7; D gene ambiguous. Trimming cost V 0 bases and J 1 base, with 19 bases left between them. This CDR3 has 18 amino acids. Germline V gene sequence: CDR1 MGHRA, CDR2 YSYEKL.

The rearrangement joins TRBV9 to TRBJ1-1, with a tentative D call TRBD1 (5 bases). This CDR3 has 15 residues. Germline loops: CDR1 SGDLS, CDR2 YYNGEE. V lost 7 bases, J lost 5 bases, and 21 bases lay in between. The CDR3 nucleotides are TGTGCCAGCGGCCCTCTTGGGCAGGGATGGACTGAAGCTTTCTTT. Translated: CASGPLGQGWTEAFF.

The chain carries TRBV5-1 and TRBJ2-2, with D perhaps TRBD2 (5 bases). CDR1 SGHRS and CDR2 YFSETQ come from the germline V gene. The CDR3 spans 16 residues. Trimming shortened V by 2 bases and J by 5 bases, and 16 bases separated the two germline ends. DNA for the CDR3: TGCGCCAGCAGCTTCGGGATTTTTAGGTTAACCGGGGAGCTGTTTTTT. Amino acids: CASSFGIFRLTGELFF.

Regarding this clone: This same CDR3 is encoded by further DNA sequences in the sample. This rearrangement joins TRBV7-3 to TRBJ2-7; D is uncertain. The CDR3 has 13 amino acids. In germline, CDR1 is SGHTA, CDR2 FQGTGA. Between the trimmed V and J ends, which lost 4 bases and 0 bases, there was a span of 7 bases. The CDR3 loop reads CASSSRDSYEQYF. The DNA of the CDR3 is TGTGCCAGCAGCTCAAGGGACTCCTACGAGCAGTACTTC.